This TCR beta chain was retrieved from a study of OX40 agonist ivuxolimab in advanced cancers. Findings of the study overall: Mean expanded clone counts were higher in CD8+ than CD4+ T cells.

Per the germline V gene, CDR1 is MNHEY and CDR2 is SVGAGI. The CDR3 spans 16 residues. V was clipped by 0 bases and J by 4 bases, with 13 bases between them. As concerns this clone: The antigen remains undetermined.

Clones were sequenced by immunoSEQ multiplex PCR, and TCRdb holds only the in-frame ones, with some missing. The sample carries about 40,000 clones, about 86% recorded once. V is TRBV6-5 and J is TRBJ1-3, with D perhaps TRBD1 (5 bases). This TCR came from an adult with an advanced solid tumor such as melanoma, head and neck, liver or kidney cancer. The source was CD4+ or CD8+ T cells sorted from blood, collected in a trial of the OX40 agonist ivuxolimab. CDR3 amino acids: CASSYSSLTAGNTIYF. CDR3 coding DNA: TGTGCCAGCAGTTACTCGTCTTTGACAGCGGGAAACACCATATATTTT.